The next 18 T cell receptor beta chains were all read from a single sample in a study of blood T cell repertoires in COVID-19. The data were produced by immunoSEQ multiplex PCR, yet TCRdb's version contains in-frame clones alone and is incomplete. The sample shows about 44,000 clones, around 80% of them seen only once. Source material: peripheral blood. These receptors all come from a human donor in a cohort sampled during active COVID-19.

CDR3 DNA sequence: TGTGCCACCACAGGGTATAATTCACCCCTCCACTTT. This gives the protein CATTGYNSPLHF. V and J are TRBV24-1 and TRBJ1-6, with D maybe TRBD1 (5 bases). V gave up 8 bases and J gave up 4 bases, with 5 bases separating them. Per germline, CDR1 KGHDR and CDR2 SFDVKD. This CDR3 has 12 amino acids.

The rearrangement uses TRBV4-3 and TRBJ1-5, with a weak D call TRBD1 (6 bases). V was cut by 5 bases and J by 6 bases, with 17 bases left in between. CDR3 length equals 15 residues. Germline assignment: CDR1 LGHNA and CDR2 YSLEER. CDR3 DNA: TGCGCCAGCAGCTATGAAACAGGGAAGGGTCAGCCCCAGCATTTT. It is translated as CASSYETGKGQPQHF.

The chain employs TRBV11-3 and TRBJ2-7; no definite D call. Trimming stripped 6 bases from V and 3 bases from J, with 9 bases between. The CDR3 spans 12 residues. CDR1 SGHNT and CDR2 YENEEA come from the germline V gene. CDR3 protein: CASSLNGYEQYF. As DNA, the CDR3 is TGTGCCAGCAGTCTAAACGGCTACGAGCAGTACTTC.

This chain connects TRBV4-1 to TRBJ2-5, with D possibly TRBD2 on 5 matching bases. The CDR3 is made up of 14 amino acids. Trimming removed 4 bases at V and 13 bases at J, with 22 bases between. Germline V lookup: CDR1 MGHRA, CDR2 YSYEKL. In DNA, the CDR3 is TGCGCCAGCAGCCTCCGGACGGATGGGAGATATTTGTACTTC. This encodes CASSLRTDGRYLYF.

The chain combines TRBV19 with TRBJ1-6; D gene unclear. CDR1 LNHDA and CDR2 SQIVND come from the germline V gene (reference sequence). Trimming stripped 3 bases from V and 7 bases from J, with 10 bases between. There are 14 residues in the CDR3. The CDR3, as DNA: TGTGCCAGTAGTATCTTTGTTAGCAATTCACCCCTCCACTTT. Translated: CASSIFVSNSPLHF.

This clone came up once. The chain combines TRBV19 with TRBJ1-2; D gene ambiguous. Trimming stripped 0 bases from V and 0 bases from J, with 5 bases between. The V gene's germline CDR1 is LNHDA and CDR2 SQIVND (reference sequence). The CDR3 sequence is 14 residues long. CDR3 DNA sequence: TGTGCCAGTAGTATAGACAGATCTAACTATGGCTACACCTTC. The encoded protein is CASSIDRSNYGYTF.

This clone was counted ten times or more. The CDR3 DNA reads TGTGCCAGCAGTTGGGGACAGGGGAACAATGAGCAGTTCTTC. This encodes CASSWGQGNNEQFF. This rearrangement joins TRBV5-8 to TRBJ2-1; 10 nucleotides agree with TRBD1. CDR1 is SGHTS and CDR2 is YDEGEE in the germline V gene. This CDR3 is built from 14 residues. Losses at the gene ends were 5 bases for V and 5 bases for J; bases not matched to a gene: 4. The entire variable domain, with the rest obtained from reference TRBV5-8 and TRBJ2-1, is as follows: EAGVTQSPTHLIKTRGQQATLRCSPISGHTSVYWYQQALGLGLQFLLWYDEGEERNRGNFPPRFSGRQFPNYSSELNVNALELEDSALYLCASSWGQGNNEQFFGPGTRLTVL.

The V call is TRBV9, the J call TRBJ1-1; the D gene is possibly TRBD1 (6 bases). The CDR3 has 15 amino acids. Trimming cost V 5 bases and J 0 bases, with 14 bases left between them. Per germline, CDR1 SGDLS and CDR2 YYNGEE. The CDR3 DNA reads TGTGCCAGCAGGGTGGACAGCGGTATGAACACTGAAGCTTTCTTT. It codes for CASRVDSGMNTEAFF.

This chain uses TRBV7-9 with TRBJ1-4, with D maybe TRBD1 (6 bases). The CDR3 contains 14 residues. V dropped 8 bases and J dropped 8 bases, with 18 bases sitting between them. CDR1 is SEHNR and CDR2 is FQNEAQ in the germline V gene (reference sequence). In DNA form, the CDR3 reads TGTGCCAGCGGAAAGCGGGGGCTCGGAGAAAAACTGTTTTTT. Translation: CASGKRGLGEKLFF. Looking up the rest from reference TRBV7-9 and TRBJ1-4 gives the full variable domain: DTGVSQNPRHKITKRGQNVTFRCDPISEHNRLYWYRQTLGQGPEFLTYFQNEAQLEKSRLLSDRFSAERPKGSFSTLEIQRTEQGDSAMYLCASGKRGLGEKLFFGSGTQLSVL.

This clone was detected only a few times. The chain carries TRBV6-2 or TRBV6-3 and TRBJ2-7, with D tentatively TRBD2 (6 bases). Germline CDR1 reads MNHEY; CDR2 reads SVGEGT. The V and J ends lost 2 bases and 1 base respectively, with 15 bases between them. The CDR3 is 16 residues long. The CDR3: CASSYTPSGGSYEQYF. CDR3 nucleotides: TGTGCCAGCAGTTACACCCCCTCCGGGGGTTCCTACGAGCAGTACTTC.

J is TRBJ1-4 and V is TRBV9; TRBD1 matches at 8 bases. Trimming at V came to 3 bases and at J to 8 bases, leaving 12 bases not matched to a gene. The CDR3 contains 16 residues. Germline CDR1 is SGDLS and CDR2 is YYNGEE. The CDR3 bases are TGTGCCAGCAGCGCCGCTAATGACAGGGGAGGAGAAAAACTGTTTTTT. Amino acids: CASSAANDRGGEKLFF.

The genes are TRBV15 and TRBJ1-1; no definite D call. Trimming pared 0 bases from V and 3 bases from J, leaving 8 bases between. From germline, CDR1 is LNHNV and CDR2 YYDKDF (reference sequence). The CDR3 sequence is 14 residues long. The chain's CDR3 is CATSRDLADTEAFF. The CDR3 DNA follows: TGTGCCACCAGCAGAGATCTGGCGGACACTGAAGCTTTCTTT.

This clone has a handful of counts. The rearrangement links TRBV4-1 to TRBJ2-2; D is undetermined. V was clipped by 2 bases and J by 5 bases, with 3 bases between them. This CDR3 has 12 amino acids. Germline loops: CDR1 MGHRA, CDR2 YSYEKL. CDR3 region: CASSQTTGELFF. The CDR3 nucleotides read TGCGCCAGCAGCCAAACAACCGGGGAGCTGTTTTTT.

The rearrangement joins TRBV7-6 to TRBJ2-5; 7 positions agree with TRBD1. The CDR3 totals 14 residues. The ends lost 5 bases at V and 2 bases at J; junction bases unmatched: 5. CDR1 SGHVS and CDR2 FNYEAQ come from the germline V gene. The CDR3 spells CASSGWDRQETQYF. The CDR3, as DNA: TGTGCCAGCAGCGGGTGGGACAGACAAGAGACCCAGTACTTC.

The rearrangement links TRBV5-1 to TRBJ2-3, with 8 bases identical to TRBD2. J lost 2 bases, V lost 3 bases, and 11 bases had no gene match. CDR3 length: 17 amino acids. Germline CDR1 SGHRS, CDR2 YFSETQ. CDR3 DNA: TGCGCCAGCAGCTGGCCCAGGGCCGGGGGGGACACAGATACGCAGTATTTT. Residues: CASSWPRAGGDTDTQYF.

The chain couples TRBV5-1 to TRBJ1-1, with D tentatively TRBD1 (5 bases). This CDR3 contains 14 residues. Trimming pared 4 bases from V and 1 base from J, leaving 11 bases between. Germline CDR1 reads SGHRS; CDR2 reads YFSETQ. CDR3 nucleotides: TGCGCCAGCAGCCCGACCCAGGGGAACACTGAAGCTTTCTTT. It yields the protein CASSPTQGNTEAFF.

This clone was counted only a few times. This rearrangement joins TRBV6-1 to TRBJ1-2; perhaps TRBD1 as D (5 bases). V was trimmed by 2 bases and J by 8 bases, leaving 15 bases between them. Germline-derived CDR1 and CDR2 are MNHNS and SASEGT. The CDR3 totals 14 residues. CDR3 sequence (DNA): TGTGCCAGCAGTGAAAGGGGCACGGTGCGGGGCTACACCTTC. Translating it yields CASSERGTVRGYTF.

This chain uses TRBV19 with TRBJ1-1; D gene unclear. CDR3 size: 14 residues. Trimming took 7 bases from V and 1 from J, leaving 13 bases between them. Germline V lookup: CDR1 LNHDA, CDR2 SQIVND (reference sequence). CDR3 residues: CASTPRTANTEAFF. In DNA form, the CDR3 reads TGTGCCAGTACCCCCAGAACCGCGAACACTGAAGCTTTCTTT.